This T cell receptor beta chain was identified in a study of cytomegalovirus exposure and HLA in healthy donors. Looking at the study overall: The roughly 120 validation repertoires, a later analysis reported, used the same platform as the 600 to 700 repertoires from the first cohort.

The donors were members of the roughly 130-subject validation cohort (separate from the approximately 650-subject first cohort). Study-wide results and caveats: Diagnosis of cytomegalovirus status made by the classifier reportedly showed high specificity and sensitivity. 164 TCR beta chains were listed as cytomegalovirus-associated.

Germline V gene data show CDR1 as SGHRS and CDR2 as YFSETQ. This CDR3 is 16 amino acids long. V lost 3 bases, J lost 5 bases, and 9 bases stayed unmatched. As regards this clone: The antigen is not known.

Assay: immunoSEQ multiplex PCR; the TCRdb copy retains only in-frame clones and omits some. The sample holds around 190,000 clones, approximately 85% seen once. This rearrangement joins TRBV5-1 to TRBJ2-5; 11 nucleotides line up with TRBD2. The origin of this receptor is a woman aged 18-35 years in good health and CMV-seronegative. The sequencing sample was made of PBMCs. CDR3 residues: CASSWNLAGGVETQYF. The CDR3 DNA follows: TGCGCCAGCAGCTGGAATCTAGCGGGGGGAGTGGAGACCCAGTACTTC.